A selection of T cell receptor beta chains follows, all from one sample in a study of identical twins. TCRdb analysed the 5' RACE reads with MiXCR anew, one entry per CDR3 protein. The table records some 500,000 distinct CDR3 sequences, about 20% of them present only once. The same sample was also used in a study of T cells expressing NK-cell markers.

Sequenced sample: CD4+ T cells sorted from blood. These receptors were collected from a woman between 18 and 29 years old in good health. Both conserved end residues are part of each CDR3. The D gene is left open where the match is weak. For some rows the clone size is stated as once, few or many, or as a class when expanded; others skip it.

TRBJ2-7 - few TRBV6-5 TGTGCCAGCAGGTTAGGCCCCCTCTACGAGCAGTACTTC CASRLGPLYEQYF
TRBJ2-5 - few TRBV20-1 TGCAGTGCTAGGAGGGGTATTGGGACCCAGTACTTC CSARRGIGTQYF
TRBJ1-4 - many TRBV12-3/TRBV12-4 TGTGCCAGCAGCCTCGTTTCAGGGGAAAAACTGTTTTTT CASSLVSGEKLFF
TRBJ2-1 TRBD1 few TRBV5-1 TGCGCCAGCAGCTCTGGACAGGGGTATGTGAATGAGCAGTTCTTC CASSSGQGYVNEQFF
TRBJ2-1 TRBD1 - TRBV7-7 TGTGCCAGCAGCGCTGGACAGGTGGACCATGAGCAGTTCTTC CASSAGQVDHEQFF
TRBJ1-2 - - TRBV27 TGTGCCAGCAGACCCCTCTTTGGAGGGGCAGATGGCTACACCTTC CASRPLFGGADGYTF
TRBJ2-6 - - TRBV15 TGTGCCACCAGCAGGTCAGGGATGGCTGGGGCCAACGTCCTGACTTTC CATSRSGMAGANVLTF
TRBJ2-7 TRBD1 - TRBV5-1 TGCGCCAGCAGCTCAGGGACAGCGCTCTACGAGCAGTACTTC CASSSGTALYEQYF
TRBJ1-3 TRBD1 few TRBV30 TGTGCCTGGATGACCGGGACAGGGGAAAACACCATATATTTT CAWMTGTGENTIYF
TRBJ1-2 - many TRBV20-1 TGCAGTGCTAGAGAAGGACGCTATGGCTACACCTTC CSAREGRYGYTF
TRBJ2-1 - - TRBV4-3 TGCGCCAGCAGCCCCAGTTTCAGGGGGGGGGACAATGAGCAGCTCTTC CASSPSFRGGDNEQLF
TRBJ1-2 - - TRBV7-9 TGTGCCAGCAGCTTAGCGATTACTAACTATGGCTACACCTTC CASSLAITNYGYTF
TRBJ2-3 - few TRBV7-3 TGTGCCAGCAGCGCTGTGGACGGCTCAGATACGCAGTATTTT CASSAVDGSDTQYF
TRBJ2-7 - few TRBV9 TGTGCCAGCAGCGTCCTCTCTAGCTCCTACGAGCAGTACTTC CASSVLSSSYEQYF
TRBJ2-1 - many TRBV15 TGTGCCACCAGCAGAGAATTACCGGGACACCCGCCCCCTCCGCAGTTCTTC CATSRELPGHPPPPQFF
TRBJ1-1 - once TRBV10-2 TGCGCCAGCAGTGGATGGTTGAACACTGAAGCTTTCTTT CASSGWLNTEAFF
TRBJ1-1 - - TRBV20-1 TGCAGTGCTAGATGGGGGGGTGGGGGTGGAACTGAAGCTTTCTTT CSARWGGGGGTEAFF
TRBJ1-4 - few TRBV10-3 TGTGCCACCGGCGGACCAGGGGTGACTAATGAAAAACTGTTTTTT CATGGPGVTNEKLFF
TRBJ1-1 TRBD1 - TRBV20-1 TGCAGTGCTATGGACAGGGGGTTCCTTGACGCTTTCTTT CSAMDRGFLDAFF
TRBJ2-7 - - TRBV3-1 TGTGCCAGCAGCCAAGTAGGACAGACCTACGAGCAGTACTTC CASSQVGQTYEQYF